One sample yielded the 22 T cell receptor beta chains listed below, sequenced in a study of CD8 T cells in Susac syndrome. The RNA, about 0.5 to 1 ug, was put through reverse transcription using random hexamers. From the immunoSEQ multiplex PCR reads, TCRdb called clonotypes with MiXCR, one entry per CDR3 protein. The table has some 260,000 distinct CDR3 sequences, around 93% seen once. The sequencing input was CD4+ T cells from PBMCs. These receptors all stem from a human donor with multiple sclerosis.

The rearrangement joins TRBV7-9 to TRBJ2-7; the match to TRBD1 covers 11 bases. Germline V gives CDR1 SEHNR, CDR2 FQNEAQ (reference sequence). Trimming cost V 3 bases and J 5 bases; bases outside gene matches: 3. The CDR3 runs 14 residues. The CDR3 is CASSLDRGRHEQYF. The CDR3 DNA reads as TGTGCCAGCAGCTTGGACAGGGGGCGCCACGAGCAGTACTTC.

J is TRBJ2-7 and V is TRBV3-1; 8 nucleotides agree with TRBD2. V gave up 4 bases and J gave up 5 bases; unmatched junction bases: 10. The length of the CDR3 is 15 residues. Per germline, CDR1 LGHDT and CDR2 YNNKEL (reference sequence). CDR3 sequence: CASSLPGGGRDEQYF. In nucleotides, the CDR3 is TGTGCCAGCAGCCTCCCCGGGGGGGGGCGCGACGAGCAGTACTTC.

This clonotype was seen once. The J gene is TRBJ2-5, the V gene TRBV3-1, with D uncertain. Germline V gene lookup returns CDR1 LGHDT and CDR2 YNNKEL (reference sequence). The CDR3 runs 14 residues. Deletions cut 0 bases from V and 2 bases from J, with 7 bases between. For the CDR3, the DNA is TGTGCCAGCAGCCAAGATCCTCTACAAGAGACCCAGTACTTC. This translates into CASSQDPLQETQYF.

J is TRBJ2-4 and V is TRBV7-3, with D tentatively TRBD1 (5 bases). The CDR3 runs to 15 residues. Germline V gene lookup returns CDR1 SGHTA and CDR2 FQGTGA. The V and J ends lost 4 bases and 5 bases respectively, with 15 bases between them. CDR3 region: CASSSGHGAENIQYF. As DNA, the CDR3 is TGTGCCAGCAGCTCAGGGCATGGCGCAGAAAACATTCAGTACTTC.

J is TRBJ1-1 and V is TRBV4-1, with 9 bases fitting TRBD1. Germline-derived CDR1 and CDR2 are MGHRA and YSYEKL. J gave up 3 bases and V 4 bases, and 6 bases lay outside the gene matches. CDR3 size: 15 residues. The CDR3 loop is CASSPGQGLDTEAFF. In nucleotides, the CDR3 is TGCGCCAGCAGCCCGGGACAGGGATTGGACACTGAAGCTTTCTTT.

CDR3 region: CSARSGQETQYF. The CDR3 DNA sequence: TGCAGTGCTAGGAGCGGGCAAGAGACCCAGTACTTC. V usage is TRBV20-1 and J usage is TRBJ2-5; tentative D call: TRBD2 (6 bases). V gave up 3 bases and J gave up 2 bases, with 7 bases separating them. CDR1 is DFQATT, CDR2 SNEGSKA, per germline (reference sequence). The CDR3 spans 12 residues.

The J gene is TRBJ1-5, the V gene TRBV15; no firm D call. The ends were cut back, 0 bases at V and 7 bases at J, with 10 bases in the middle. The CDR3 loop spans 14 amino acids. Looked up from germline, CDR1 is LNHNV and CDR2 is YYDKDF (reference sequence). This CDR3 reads CATSRDPGEQPQHF. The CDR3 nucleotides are TGTGCCACCAGCAGAGATCCGGGTGAACAGCCCCAGCATTTT.

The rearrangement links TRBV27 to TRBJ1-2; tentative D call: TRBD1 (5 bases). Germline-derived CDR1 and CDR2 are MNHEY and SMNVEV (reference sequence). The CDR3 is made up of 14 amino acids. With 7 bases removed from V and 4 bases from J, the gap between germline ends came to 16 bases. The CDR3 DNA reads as TGTGCCAGCACTACCTTGGGGGACGGCTATGGCTACACCTTC. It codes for CASTTLGDGYGYTF.

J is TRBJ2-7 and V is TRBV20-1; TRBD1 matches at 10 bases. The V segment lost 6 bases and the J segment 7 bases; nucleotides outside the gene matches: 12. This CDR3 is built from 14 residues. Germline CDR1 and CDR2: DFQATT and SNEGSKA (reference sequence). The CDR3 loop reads CSAETGGAVGEQYF. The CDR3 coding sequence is TGCAGTGCGGAGACAGGGGGCGCCGTTGGGGAGCAGTACTTC.

The CDR3 spells CASSPGREKIGETQYF. The CDR3 region has the DNA TGTGCCAGCAGCCCAGGGCGAGAGAAGATTGGGGAGACCCAGTACTTC. The V and J genes are TRBV3-1 and TRBJ2-5; D perhaps matches TRBD1 (5 bases). Looked up from germline, CDR1 is LGHDT and CDR2 is YNNKEL (reference sequence). This CDR3 contains 16 residues. With 4 bases removed from V and 5 bases from J, the gap between germline ends came to 20 bases.

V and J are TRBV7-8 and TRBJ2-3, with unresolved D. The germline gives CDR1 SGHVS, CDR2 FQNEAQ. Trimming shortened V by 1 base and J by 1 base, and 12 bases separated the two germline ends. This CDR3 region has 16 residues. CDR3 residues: CASSLVVPQGTDTQYF. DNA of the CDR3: TGTGCCAGCAGCTTAGTTGTCCCGCAGGGCACAGATACGCAGTATTTT.

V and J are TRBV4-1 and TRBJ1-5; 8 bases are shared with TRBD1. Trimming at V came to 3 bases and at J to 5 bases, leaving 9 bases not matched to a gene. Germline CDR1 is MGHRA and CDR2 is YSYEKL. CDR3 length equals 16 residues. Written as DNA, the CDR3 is TGCGCCAGCAGCCATCCTCGGACAGGGACGGATCAGCCCCAGCATTTT. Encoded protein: CASSHPRTGTDQPQHF.

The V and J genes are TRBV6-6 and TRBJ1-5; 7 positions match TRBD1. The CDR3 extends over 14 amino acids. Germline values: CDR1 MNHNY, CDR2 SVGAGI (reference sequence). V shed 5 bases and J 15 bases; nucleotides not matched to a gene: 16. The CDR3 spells CASSQQGFNQHLHF. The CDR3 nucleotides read TGTGCCAGCAGTCAACAGGGGTTCAATCAACACCTGCATTTT.

The CDR3 nucleotides are TGCGCCAGCAGCGGGACGGATAAGAACATTCAGTACTTC. Translated: CASSGTDKNIQYF. The chain employs TRBV5-1 and TRBJ2-4; D might be TRBD1 or TRBD2, each matching 5 bases. This CDR3 has 13 residues. Germline loops: CDR1 SGHRS, CDR2 YFSETQ. The V end lost 4 bases, the J end lost 7 bases, and 12 bases lay between the germline ends.

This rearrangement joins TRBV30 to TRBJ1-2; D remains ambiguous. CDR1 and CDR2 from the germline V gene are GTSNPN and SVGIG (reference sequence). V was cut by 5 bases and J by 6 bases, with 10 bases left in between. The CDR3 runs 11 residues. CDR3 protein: CAWWYWDGYTF. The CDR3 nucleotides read TGTGCCTGGTGGTATTGGGATGGCTACACCTTC. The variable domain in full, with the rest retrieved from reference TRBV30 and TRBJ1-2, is SQTIHQWPATLVQPVGSPLSLECTVEGTSNPNLYWYRQAAGRGLQLLFYSVGIGQISSEVPQNLSASRPQDRQFILSSKKLLLSDSGFYLCAWWYWDGYTFGSGTRLTVV.

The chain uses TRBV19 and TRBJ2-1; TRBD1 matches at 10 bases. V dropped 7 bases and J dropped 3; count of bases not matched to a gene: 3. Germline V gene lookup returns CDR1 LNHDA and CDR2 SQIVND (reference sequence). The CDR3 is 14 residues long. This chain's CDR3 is CASTRDRGYNEQFF. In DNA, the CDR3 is TGTGCCAGTACCCGGGACAGGGGCTACAATGAGCAGTTCTTC.

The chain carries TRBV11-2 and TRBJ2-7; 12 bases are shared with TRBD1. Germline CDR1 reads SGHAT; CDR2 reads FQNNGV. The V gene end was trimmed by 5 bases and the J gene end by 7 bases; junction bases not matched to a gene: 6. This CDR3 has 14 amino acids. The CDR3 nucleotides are TGTGCCAGCAGCCGGGACAGGGGGCCGTCTGAGCAGTACTTC. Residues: CASSRDRGPSEQYF.

CDR3 nucleotide sequence: TGTGCCAGCAGCCCTGGGACGGATAGCAATCAGCCCCAGCATTTT. It translates to CASSPGTDSNQPQHF. The gene calls are TRBV5-4 and TRBJ1-5, with a tentative D call TRBD1 (5 bases). Trimming cost V 4 bases and J 0 bases, with 11 bases left between them. This CDR3 contains 15 residues. CDR1 and CDR2 from the germline V gene are SGHNT and YYREEE (reference sequence).

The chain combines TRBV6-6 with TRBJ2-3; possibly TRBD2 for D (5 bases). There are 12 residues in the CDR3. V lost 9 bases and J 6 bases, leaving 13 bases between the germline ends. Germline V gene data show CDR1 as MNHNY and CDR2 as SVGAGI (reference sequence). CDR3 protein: CASSASGDTQYF. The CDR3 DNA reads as TGTGCCAGTTCCGCGTCGGGGGATACGCAGTATTTT.

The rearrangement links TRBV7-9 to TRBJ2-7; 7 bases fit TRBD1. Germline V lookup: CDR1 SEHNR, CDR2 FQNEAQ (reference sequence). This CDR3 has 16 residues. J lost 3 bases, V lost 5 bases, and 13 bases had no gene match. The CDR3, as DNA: TGTGCCAGCAGCCTACAGGCCGCAGGGGGTTACTACGAGCAGTACTTC. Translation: CASSLQAAGGYYEQYF.

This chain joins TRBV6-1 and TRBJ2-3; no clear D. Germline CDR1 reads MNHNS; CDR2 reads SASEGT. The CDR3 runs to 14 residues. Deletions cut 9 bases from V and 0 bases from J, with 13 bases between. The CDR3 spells CASTTDFSTDTQYF. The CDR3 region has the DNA TGTGCCAGTACGACGGATTTTAGCACAGATACGCAGTATTTT.

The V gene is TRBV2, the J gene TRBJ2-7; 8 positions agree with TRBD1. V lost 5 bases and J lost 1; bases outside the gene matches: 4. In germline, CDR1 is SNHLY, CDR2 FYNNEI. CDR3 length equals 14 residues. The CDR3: CASSRDRISYEQYF. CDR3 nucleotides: TGTGCCAGCAGTCGGGACAGGATTTCCTACGAGCAGTACTTC.